Shown below are 16 T cell receptor beta chains from a single sample sequenced in a study of T cell responses to AZD1222 COVID-19 vaccine. Libraries were prepared by immunoSEQ multiplex PCR; TCRdb keeps only in-frame clonotypes and omits some of them. The data show around 160,000 clones, around 92% seen once. This material consisted of peripheral blood, taken 28 days after the second AZD1222 dose. Receptors were obtained from an adult who received the AZD1222 COVID-19 vaccine.

The genes are TRBV4-1 and TRBJ1-4; D possibly corresponds to TRBD1 (6 bases). V was cut by 2 bases and J by 0 bases, with 7 bases left in between. Germline CDR1 is MGHRA and CDR2 is YSYEKL. The CDR3 runs 15 residues. CDR3 sequence (DNA): TGCGCCAGCAGCCAACCAGGGGCAACTAATGAAAAACTGTTTTTT. Amino acids: CASSQPGATNEKLFF.

The chain couples TRBV15 to TRBJ1-6; D call uncertain. Between the trimmed V and J ends, which lost 0 bases and 8 bases, there was a span of 5 bases. The CDR3 has 13 residues. The V gene's germline CDR1 is LNHNV and CDR2 YYDKDF (reference sequence). In DNA form, the CDR3 reads TGTGCCACCAGCAGAGAACGACATTCACCCCTCCACTTT. This gives the protein CATSRERHSPLHF.

The chain combines TRBV27 with TRBJ1-2; D gene ambiguous. CDR1 and CDR2 from the germline V gene are MNHEY and SMNVEV (reference sequence). With 8 bases removed from V and 4 bases from J, the gap between germline ends came to 11 bases. The CDR3 has 12 amino acids. CDR3 nucleotides: TGTGCCAGCCACCATGGGGTCTATGGCTACACCTTC. This sequence encodes CASHHGVYGYTF.

This rearrangement joins TRBV11-2 to TRBJ1-1; a weak D match, TRBD1 (5 bases). The ends were cut back, 3 bases at V and 5 bases at J, with 10 bases in the middle. The CDR3 has 13 residues. In germline, CDR1 is SGHAT, CDR2 FQNNGV. CDR3 amino acids: CASSLARDTEAFF. CDR3 nucleotides: TGTGCCAGCAGCTTGGCCAGGGATACTGAAGCTTTCTTT. The full variable domain, its missing parts supplied by reference TRBV11-2 and TRBJ1-1, is EAGVAQSPRYKIIEKRQSVAFWCNPISGHATLYWYQQILGQGPKLLIQFQNNGVVDDSQLPKDRFSAERLKGVDSTLKIQPAKLEDSAVYLCASSLARDTEAFFGQGTRLTVV.

Remarks on this clone: Germline and junction disagree at one end, which may indicate a read error. This chain links TRBV11-2 with TRBJ1-2; TRBD1 might be the D (6 bases). Germline CDR1 is SGHAT and CDR2 is FQNNGV. There are 15 residues in the CDR3. CDR3 region: CASRRSTGIGYGHTF. In DNA form, the CDR3 reads TGTGCCAGCAGGCGCTCCACAGGGATCGGCTATGGCCACACCTTC.

This sequence joins TRBV6-6 and TRBJ1-2, with TRBD1 matching 9 bases. The CDR3 sequence is 15 residues long. The junction had 8 bases not matched to a gene; V was cut back by 7 bases and J by 2 bases. Germline lookup yields CDR1 MNHNY and CDR2 SVGAGI (reference sequence). CDR3 nucleotides: TGTGCCAGCAATCTCCGGGACAGGGTCAACTATGGCTACACCTTC. Protein: CASNLRDRVNYGYTF.

V is TRBV18 and J is TRBJ2-7; 14 bases align to TRBD2. Germline trimming cut 6 bases from V and 0 bases from J; bases unmatched to any gene: 1. The CDR3 extends over 15 amino acids. CDR1 KGHSH and CDR2 LQKENI come from the germline V gene. In DNA form, the CDR3 reads TGTGCCAGCTCGGGACTAGCGGGGGCCTCCTACGAGCAGTACTTC. Protein product: CASSGLAGASYEQYF.

The rearrangement links TRBV15 to TRBJ1-3; D is unclear. The length of the CDR3 is 14 residues. Germline-derived CDR1 and CDR2 are LNHNV and YYDKDF (reference sequence). V gave up 4 bases and J gave up 1 base, with 8 bases separating them. The CDR3 DNA follows: TGTGCCACCAGCATTACGATATCTGGAAACACCATATATTTT. It specifies CATSITISGNTIYF.

The chain recombines TRBV16 with TRBJ1-2; D is possibly TRBD1 (6 bases). With 2 bases removed from V and 3 bases from J, the gap between germline ends came to 13 bases. The CDR3 extends over 15 amino acids. Germline lookup yields CDR1 KGHSY and CDR2 FQNENV. The CDR3 sequence: CASSQGPGVYYGYTF. The CDR3 DNA reads TGTGCCAGCAGCCAAGGTCCAGGGGTGTACTATGGCTACACCTTC.

In DNA form, the CDR3 reads TGTGCCAGCCCTGTGAGGTCCGGGACACCAAGCACAGATACGCAGTATTTT. It translates to CASPVRSGTPSTDTQYF. This rearrangement joins TRBV7-9 to TRBJ2-3; D possibly corresponds to TRBD1 (6 bases). The V gene lost 8 bases and the J gene lost 0 bases, with 21 bases spanning the gap. CDR3 length: 17 residues. Looked up from germline, CDR1 is SEHNR and CDR2 is FQNEAQ (reference sequence).

This clone was seen a handful of times. The chain links TRBV25-1 to TRBJ1-1; D remains unclear. V gave up 4 bases and J gave up 0 bases, with 12 bases separating them. CDR1 is MGHDK, CDR2 SYGVNS, per germline. CDR3 size: 15 residues. CDR3 sequence: CASSGWTEMNTEAFF. CDR3 bases: TGTGCCAGCAGTGGTTGGACGGAAATGAACACTGAAGCTTTCTTT.

The J gene is TRBJ1-1, the V gene TRBV6-1, with 8 bases lining up with TRBD1. Germline V CDR1 and CDR2: MNHNS, SASEGT. The CDR3 is 14 residues long. With V trimmed by 3 bases and J by 4 bases, 4 bases remained unmatched. CDR3: CASSDQTGVTEAFF. The DNA of the CDR3 is TGTGCCAGCAGTGACCAGACAGGGGTCACTGAAGCTTTCTTT.

With respect to this clone: Other nucleotide sequences from this sample produce the same CDR3. The gene calls are TRBV11-2 and TRBJ1-6; the D is unclear. The ends were cut back, 0 bases at V and 10 bases at J, with 7 bases in the middle. Looked up from germline, CDR1 is SGHAT and CDR2 is FQNNGV. The CDR3 runs to 13 residues. The CDR3 DNA is TGTGCCAGCAGCTTAGATGTTAACTCACCCCTCCACTTT. This gives the protein CASSLDVNSPLHF.

The gene calls are TRBV3-1 (or the pseudogene TRBV3-2) and TRBJ1-2, with TRBD1 as a possible D gene (5 bases). CDR3 length: 14 residues. Germline values: CDR1 LGHDT, CDR2 YNNKEL (reference sequence). V gave up 4 bases and J gave up 3 bases, with 12 bases separating them. CDR3 amino acids: CASSLRAIDYGYTF. The CDR3 DNA follows: TGTGCCAGCAGCCTCAGGGCAATTGACTATGGCTACACCTTC.

This chain uses TRBV2 with TRBJ1-2; no clear D. Trimming took off 7 bases at V and 6 bases at J, with 21 bases between the two ends. CDR1 is SNHLY and CDR2 is FYNNEI in the germline V gene. This CDR3 region has 15 residues. The CDR3 DNA follows: TGTGCCAGCAAGCCCGGACGGCGCCAAACCGATGGCTACACCTTC. Translated, it gives CASKPGRRQTDGYTF.

CDR3 coding DNA: TGTGCCAGCAGTTACGGGCAGGGCACTGAAGCTTTCTTT. It is translated as CASSYGQGTEAFF. The chain recombines TRBV6-5 with TRBJ1-1; tentative D call: TRBD1 (5 bases). The germline V gene encodes CDR1 MNHEY and CDR2 SVGAGI. V shed 2 bases and J shed 4 bases, with 8 bases lying between them. The CDR3 covers 13 residues.